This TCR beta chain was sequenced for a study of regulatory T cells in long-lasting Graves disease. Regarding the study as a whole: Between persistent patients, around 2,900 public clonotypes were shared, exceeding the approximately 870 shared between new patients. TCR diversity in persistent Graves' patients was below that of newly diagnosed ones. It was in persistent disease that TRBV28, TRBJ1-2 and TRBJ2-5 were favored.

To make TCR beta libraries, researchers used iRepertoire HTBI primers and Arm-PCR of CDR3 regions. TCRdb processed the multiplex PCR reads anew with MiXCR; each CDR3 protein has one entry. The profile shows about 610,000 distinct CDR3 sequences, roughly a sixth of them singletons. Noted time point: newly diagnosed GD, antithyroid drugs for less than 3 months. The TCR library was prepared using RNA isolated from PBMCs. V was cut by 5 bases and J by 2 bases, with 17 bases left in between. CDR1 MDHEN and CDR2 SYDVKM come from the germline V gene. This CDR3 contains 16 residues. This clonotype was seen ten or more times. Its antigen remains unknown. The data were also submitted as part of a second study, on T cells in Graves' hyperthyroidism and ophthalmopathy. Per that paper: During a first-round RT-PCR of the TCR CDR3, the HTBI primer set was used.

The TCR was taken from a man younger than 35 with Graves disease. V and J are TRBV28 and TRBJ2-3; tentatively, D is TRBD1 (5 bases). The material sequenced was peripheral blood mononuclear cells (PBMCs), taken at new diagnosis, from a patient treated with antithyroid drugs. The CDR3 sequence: CASSPDSFWDTDTQYF. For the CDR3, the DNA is TGTGCCAGCAGTCCAGACAGCTTCTGGGACACAGATACGCAGTATTTT.